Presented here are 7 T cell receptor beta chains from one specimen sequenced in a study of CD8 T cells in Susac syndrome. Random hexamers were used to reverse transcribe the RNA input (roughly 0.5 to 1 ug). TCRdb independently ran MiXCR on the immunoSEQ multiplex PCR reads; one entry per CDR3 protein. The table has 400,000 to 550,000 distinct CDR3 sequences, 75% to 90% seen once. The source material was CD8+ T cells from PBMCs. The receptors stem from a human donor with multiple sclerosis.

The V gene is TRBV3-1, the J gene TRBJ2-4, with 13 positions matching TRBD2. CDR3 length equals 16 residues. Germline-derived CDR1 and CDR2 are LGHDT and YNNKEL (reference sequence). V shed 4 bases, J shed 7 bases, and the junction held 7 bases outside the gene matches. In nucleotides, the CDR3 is TGTGCCAGCAGCCCCACTAGCGGGGGGGCCTGGAACATTCAGTACTTC. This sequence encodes CASSPTSGGAWNIQYF.

The CDR3 nucleotides read TGCAGTGCTAGAGGTGGAGAATTAATGGGGGAGACCCAGTACTTC. Amino acids: CSARGGELMGETQYF. V and J are TRBV20-1 and TRBJ2-5, with D unresolved. Trimming left V 1 base short and J 5 bases short, with 17 bases between. The CDR3 sequence is 15 residues long. Per the germline V gene, CDR1 is DFQATT and CDR2 is SNEGSKA (reference sequence).

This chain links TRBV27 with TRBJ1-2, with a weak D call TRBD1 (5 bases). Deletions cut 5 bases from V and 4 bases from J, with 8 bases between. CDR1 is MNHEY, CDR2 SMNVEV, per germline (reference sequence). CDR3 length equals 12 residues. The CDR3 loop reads CASSTGGYGYTF. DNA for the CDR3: TGTGCCAGCAGTACCGGGGGCTATGGCTACACCTTC.

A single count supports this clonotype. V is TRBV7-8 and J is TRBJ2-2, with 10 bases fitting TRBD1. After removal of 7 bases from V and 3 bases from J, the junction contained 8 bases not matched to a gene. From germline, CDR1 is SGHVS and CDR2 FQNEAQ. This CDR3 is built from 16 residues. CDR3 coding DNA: TGTGCCAGCATTTGGGACAGGGGAATTTACACCGGGGAGCTGTTTTTT. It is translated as CASIWDRGIYTGELFF.

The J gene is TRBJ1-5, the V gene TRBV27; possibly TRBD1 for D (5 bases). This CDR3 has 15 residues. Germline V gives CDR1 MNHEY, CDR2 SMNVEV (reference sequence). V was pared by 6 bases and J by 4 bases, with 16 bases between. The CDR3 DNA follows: TGTGCCAGCAGGCCTTTATCTTGGGGGAATCAGCCCCAGCATTTT. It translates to CASRPLSWGNQPQHF.

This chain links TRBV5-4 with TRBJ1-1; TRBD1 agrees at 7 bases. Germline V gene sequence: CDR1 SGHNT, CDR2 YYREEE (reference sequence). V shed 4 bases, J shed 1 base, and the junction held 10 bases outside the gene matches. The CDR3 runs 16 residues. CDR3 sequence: CASSLGWQGENTEAFF. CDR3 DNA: TGTGCCAGCAGCCTTGGCTGGCAGGGGGAGAACACTGAAGCTTTCTTT.

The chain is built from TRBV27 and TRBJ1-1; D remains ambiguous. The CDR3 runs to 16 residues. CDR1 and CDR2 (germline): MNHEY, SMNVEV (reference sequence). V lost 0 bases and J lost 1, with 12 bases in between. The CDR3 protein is CASSLSGQNRNTEAFF. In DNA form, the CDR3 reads TGTGCCAGCAGTTTATCAGGGCAGAACCGGAACACTGAAGCTTTCTTT.